This T cell receptor (beta chain) was sequenced for a study of cytomegalovirus exposure and HLA in healthy donors. CDR1 and CDR2 from the germline V gene are SGHTA and FQGNSA. Deletions cut 2 bases from V and 7 bases from J, with 9 bases between. CDR3 length: 13 amino acids. The PCR made use of 60 Vbeta and 13 Jbeta primers. Measured with immunoSEQ multiplex PCR; TCRdb has only the in-frame clones, and not every one. The table has 95,000 to 130,000 clones, approximately 9.4% seen once. General study points: For presence/absence analyses, sequencing depth was assumed to be roughly uniform across donors. The investigators catalogued 160 or so TCR beta chains as cytomegalovirus-associated. HLA alleles were associated with fewer than 20,000 TCR beta sequences in a later analysis at 0.05 false discovery rate. Most TCRs appeared rarely, but some public TCRs recurred in many donors.

Points on this clone: The antigen remains undetermined.

The V call is TRBV7-2, the J call TRBJ2-1; a possible D gene is TRBD2 (6 bases). Sequenced material: PBMCs. This TCR came from a man aged 25-45 years in good health and CMV-seronegative. The CDR3 spells CASSLWGENEQFF. DNA of the CDR3: TGTGCCAGCAGCTTATGGGGGGAGAATGAGCAGTTCTTC.